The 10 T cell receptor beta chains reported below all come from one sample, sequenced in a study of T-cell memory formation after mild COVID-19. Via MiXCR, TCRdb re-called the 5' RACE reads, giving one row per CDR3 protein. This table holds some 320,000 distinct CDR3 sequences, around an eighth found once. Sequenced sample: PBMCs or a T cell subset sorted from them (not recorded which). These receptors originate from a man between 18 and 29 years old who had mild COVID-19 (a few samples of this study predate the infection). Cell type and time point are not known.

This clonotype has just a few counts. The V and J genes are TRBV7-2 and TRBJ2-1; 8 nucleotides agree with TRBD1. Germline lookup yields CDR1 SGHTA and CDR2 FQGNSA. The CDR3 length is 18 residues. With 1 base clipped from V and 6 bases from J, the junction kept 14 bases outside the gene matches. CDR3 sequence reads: CASSLVWVGTGQFNEQFF. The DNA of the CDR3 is TGTGCCAGCAGCTTAGTTTGGGTCGGGACAGGACAATTCAATGAGCAGTTCTTC. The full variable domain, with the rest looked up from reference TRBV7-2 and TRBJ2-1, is GAGVSQSPSNKVTEKGKDVELRCDPISGHTALYWYRQSLGQGLEFLIYFQGNSAPDKSGLPSDRFSAERTGGSVSTLTIQRTQQEDSAVYLCASSLVWVGTGQFNEQFFGPGTRLTVL.

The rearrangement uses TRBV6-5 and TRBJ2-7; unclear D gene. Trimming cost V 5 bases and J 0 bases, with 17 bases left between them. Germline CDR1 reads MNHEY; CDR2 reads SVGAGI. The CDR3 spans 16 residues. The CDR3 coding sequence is TGTGCCAGCAGTCCCATCCGGCCTGAAAGCTCCTACGAGCAGTACTTC. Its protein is CASSPIRPESSYEQYF.

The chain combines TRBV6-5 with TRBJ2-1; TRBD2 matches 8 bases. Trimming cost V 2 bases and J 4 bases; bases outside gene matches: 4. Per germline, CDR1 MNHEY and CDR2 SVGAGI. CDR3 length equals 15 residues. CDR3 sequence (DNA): TGTGCCAGCAGTTACGCGGGGGGCGCTTACAATGAGCAGTTCTTC. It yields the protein CASSYAGGAYNEQFF.

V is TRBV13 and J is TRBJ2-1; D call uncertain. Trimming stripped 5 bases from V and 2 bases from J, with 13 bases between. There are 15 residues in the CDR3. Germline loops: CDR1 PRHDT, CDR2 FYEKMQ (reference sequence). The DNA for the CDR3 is TGTGCCAGCAGCCCTCCTATACAGACCTACAATGAGCAGTTCTTC. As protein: CASSPPIQTYNEQFF.

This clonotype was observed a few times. The CDR3 sequence: CASSGGSEQYF. Written as DNA, the CDR3 is TGTGCCAGCAGCGGCGGCTCCGAGCAGTACTTC. The chain uses TRBV7-9 and TRBJ2-7; D uncertain. Germline assignment: CDR1 SEHNR and CDR2 FQNEAQ (reference sequence). The ends were cut back, 5 bases at V and 6 bases at J, with 8 bases in the middle. This CDR3 is built from 11 residues.

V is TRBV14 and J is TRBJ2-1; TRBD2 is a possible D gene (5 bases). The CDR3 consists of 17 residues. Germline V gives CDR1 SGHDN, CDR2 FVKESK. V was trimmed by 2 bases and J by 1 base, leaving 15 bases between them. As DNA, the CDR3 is TGTGCCAGCAGCCAATCGTCATGGCGGGTGTCCTACAATGAGCAGTTCTTC. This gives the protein CASSQSSWRVSYNEQFF.

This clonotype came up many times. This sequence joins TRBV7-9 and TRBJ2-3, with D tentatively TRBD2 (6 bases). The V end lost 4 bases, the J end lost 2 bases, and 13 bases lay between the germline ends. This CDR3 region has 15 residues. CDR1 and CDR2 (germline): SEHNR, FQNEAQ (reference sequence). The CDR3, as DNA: TGTGCCAGCAGCTCCCCGGGACTCTACACAGATACGCAGTATTTT. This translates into CASSSPGLYTDTQYF.

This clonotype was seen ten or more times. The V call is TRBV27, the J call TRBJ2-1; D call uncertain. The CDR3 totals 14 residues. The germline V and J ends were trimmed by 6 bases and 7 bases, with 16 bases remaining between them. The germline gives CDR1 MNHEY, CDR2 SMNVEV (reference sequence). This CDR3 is CASRDDVTRNEQFF. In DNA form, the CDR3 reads TGTGCCAGCAGAGATGACGTAACCCGGAATGAGCAGTTCTTC.

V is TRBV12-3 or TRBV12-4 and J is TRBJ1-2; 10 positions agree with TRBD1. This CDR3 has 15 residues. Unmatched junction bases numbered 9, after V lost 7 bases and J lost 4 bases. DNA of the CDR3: TGTGCCAGCATTCACCGGGACAGGGGCGTCTATGGCTACACCTTC. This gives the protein CASIHRDRGVYGYTF.

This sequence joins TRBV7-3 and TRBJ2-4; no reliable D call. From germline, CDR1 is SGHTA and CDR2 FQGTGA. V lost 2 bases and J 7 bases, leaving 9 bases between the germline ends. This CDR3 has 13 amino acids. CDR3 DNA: TGTGCCAGCAGCTTAGGACCTTGGAACATTCAGTACTTC. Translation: CASSLGPWNIQYF.